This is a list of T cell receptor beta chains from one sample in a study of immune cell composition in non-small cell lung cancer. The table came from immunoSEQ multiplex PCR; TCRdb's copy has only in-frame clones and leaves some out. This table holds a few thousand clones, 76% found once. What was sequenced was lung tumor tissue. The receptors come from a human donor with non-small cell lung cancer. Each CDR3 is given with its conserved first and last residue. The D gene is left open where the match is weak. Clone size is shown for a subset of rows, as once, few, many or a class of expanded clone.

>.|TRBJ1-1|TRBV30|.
CAWNGAGSDTEAFF
TGTGCCTGGAATGGGGCTGGGTCGGACACTGAAGCTTTCTTT
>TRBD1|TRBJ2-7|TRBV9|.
CASSVGTGTYEQYF
TGTGCCAGCAGCGTCGGGACAGGGACCTACGAGCAGTACTTC
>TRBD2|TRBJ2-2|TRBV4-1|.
CASSQRLAGGRDAGELFF
TGCGCCAGCAGCCAACGACTAGCGGGGGGGCGAGATGCCGGGGAGCTGTTTTTT
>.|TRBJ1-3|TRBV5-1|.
CASSLELQGSGNTIYF
TGCGCCAGCAGCTTGGAGTTACAGGGCTCTGGAAACACCATATATTTT
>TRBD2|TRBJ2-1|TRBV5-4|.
CASSRRPSGDFYNEQFF
TGTGCCAGCAGCCGCAGGCCTAGCGGGGACTTCTACAATGAGCAGTTCTTC
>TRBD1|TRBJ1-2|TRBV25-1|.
CASRGQNFNYGYTF
TGTGCCAGCAGGGGACAGAACTTTAACTATGGCTACACCTTC
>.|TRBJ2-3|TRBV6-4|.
CASSVDFTDTQYF
TGTGCCAGCAGTGTAGATTTCACAGATACGCAGTATTTT
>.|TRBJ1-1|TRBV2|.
CASSEVRTDRTEAFF
TGTGCCAGCAGTGAAGTTAGGACAGATAGGACTGAAGCTTTCTTT
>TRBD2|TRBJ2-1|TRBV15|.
CATSRGTSVAYNEQFF
TGTGCCACCAGCAGGGGGACTAGCGTCGCCTACAATGAGCAGTTCTTC
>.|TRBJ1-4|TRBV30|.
CAWTQLATNEKLFF
TGTGCCTGGACCCAACTTGCAACTAATGAAAAACTGTTTTTT
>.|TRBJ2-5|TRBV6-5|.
CASSPRYGTQYF
TGTGCCAGCAGTCCTCGGTACGGGACCCAGTACTTC
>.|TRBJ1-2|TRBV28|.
CASSPAREGYGYTF
TGTGCCAGCAGTCCCGCTCGGGAAGGCTATGGCTACACCTTC
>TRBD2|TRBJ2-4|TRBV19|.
CASSIGTSGRNIQYF
TGTGCCAGTAGTATAGGGACTAGCGGGAGGAACATTCAGTACTTC
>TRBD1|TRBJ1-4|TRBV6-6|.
CASSYFGQGPRKLFF
TGTGCCAGCAGTTACTTCGGACAGGGGCCGCGAAAACTGTTTTTT
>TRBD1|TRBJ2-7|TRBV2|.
CASSGQGFNEQYF
TGTGCCAGCAGTGGACAGGGGTTCAACGAGCAGTACTTC
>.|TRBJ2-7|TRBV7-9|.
CASSFWDSGAYEQYF
TGTGCCAGCAGCTTCTGGGATAGCGGAGCCTACGAGCAGTACTTC
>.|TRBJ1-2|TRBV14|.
CASSQEAGGYGYTF
TGTGCCAGCAGCCAAGAGGCGGGGGGCTATGGCTACACCTTC
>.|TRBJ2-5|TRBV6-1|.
CASSEGAWETQYF
TGTGCCAGCAGTGAGGGGGCCTGGGAGACCCAGTACTTC
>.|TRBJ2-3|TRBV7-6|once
CASSFLPPGGEIADTQYF
TGTGCCAGCAGCTTTTTACCTCCCGGGGGTGAAATAGCAGATACGCAGTATTTT
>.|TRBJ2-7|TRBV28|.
CASSFAGTVAYEQYF
TGTGCCAGCAGTTTTGCGGGGACAGTCGCCTACGAGCAGTACTTC
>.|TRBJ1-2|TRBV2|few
CASRTYGYTF
TGTGCCAGCAGGACTTATGGCTACACCTTC
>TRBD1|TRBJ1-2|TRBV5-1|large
CASSSRTGGEDGYTF
TGCGCCAGCAGCTCCCGGACAGGGGGCGAGGATGGCTACACCTTC
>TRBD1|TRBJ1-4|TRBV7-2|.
CASSLGTGGEKLFF
TGTGCCAGCAGCTTAGGGACAGGGGGTGAAAAACTGTTTTTT
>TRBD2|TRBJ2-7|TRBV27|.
CASSPLASGRAHEQYF
TGTGCCAGCAGTCCTTTGGCTAGCGGGAGGGCCCACGAGCAGTACTTC
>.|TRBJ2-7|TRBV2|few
CASNSGLTYEQYF
TGTGCCAGCAACTCAGGGCTAACCTACGAGCAGTACTTC
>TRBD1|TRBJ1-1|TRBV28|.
CASSTGTGVEAFF
TGTGCCAGCAGTACCGGGACAGGGGTTGAAGCTTTCTTT
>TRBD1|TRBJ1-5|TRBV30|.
CAWGGQGGQPQHF
TGTGCCTGGGGGGGACAGGGAGGTCAGCCCCAGCATTTT
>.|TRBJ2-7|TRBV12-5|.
CASGLDQGSEQYF
TGTGCTAGTGGTTTGGACCAGGGTTCCGAGCAGTACTTC
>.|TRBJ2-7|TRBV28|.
CASSLLAGGEQYF
TGTGCCAGCAGTTTATTGGCAGGTGGCGAGCAGTACTTC